The 24 T cell receptor beta chains listed next were all sequenced from one sample in a study of T cell repertoires in ileal Crohn's disease. Sequencing was performed with immunoSEQ multiplex PCR; in TCRdb, only in-frame clones are kept and a portion is missing. Of about 14,000 clones in the sample, 70% to 80% are singletons; the top ten hold 5.5% to 7%. Material: ileal tissue. Source of these receptors: an adult with Crohn's disease.

By proportion, this clone is medium-sized (0.01 to 0.1%). The chain joins TRBV5-1 to TRBJ2-2, with 9 bases lining up with TRBD1. From germline, CDR1 is SGHRS and CDR2 YFSETQ. CDR3 length: 17 amino acids. The V segment lost 0 bases and the J segment 5 bases; nucleotides outside the gene matches: 8. The CDR3 protein is CASSLAVGQGRTGELFF. CDR3 DNA sequence: TGCGCCAGCAGCTTGGCGGTGGGACAGGGTAGGACCGGGGAGCTGTTTTTT.

DNA of the CDR3: TGTGCCAGTAGTATGGGAGCTAACTATGGCTACACCTTC. As protein: CASSMGANYGYTF. The chain couples TRBV19 to TRBJ1-2; D is uncertain. V dropped 3 bases and J dropped 0 bases, with 5 bases sitting between them. From germline, CDR1 is LNHDA and CDR2 SQIVND (reference sequence). There are 13 residues in the CDR3.

The chain is built from TRBV2 and TRBJ2-7; D is undetermined. Trimming stripped 6 bases from V and 2 bases from J, with 5 bases between. CDR3 length equals 11 residues. The V gene's germline CDR1 is SNHLY and CDR2 FYNNEI. This CDR3 reads CASRTTYEQYF. CDR3 nucleotides: TGTGCCAGCAGGACAACCTACGAGCAGTACTTC.

In regard to this clone: Other DNA sequences from this sample encode an identical CDR3 as well. The chain recombines TRBV27 with TRBJ1-6; D unresolved. The CDR3 consists of 14 residues. V lost 7 bases, J lost 6 bases, and 13 bases lay in between. CDR1 and CDR2 from the germline V gene are MNHEY and SMNVEV (reference sequence). The CDR3 region is CASNLGFGNSPLHF. In nucleotides, the CDR3 is TGTGCCAGCAATCTGGGTTTCGGTAATTCACCCCTCCACTTT.

The chain is built from TRBV5-1 and TRBJ2-3; 9 bases agree with TRBD2. V was pared by 0 bases and J by 9 bases, with 14 bases of the junction left unmatched. Germline V gives CDR1 SGHRS, CDR2 YFSETQ. This CDR3 region has 17 residues. CDR3 amino acids: CASSLEGAGGLSTTQYF. The CDR3 DNA reads TGCGCCAGCAGCTTGGAGGGGGCGGGGGGGCTATCTACAACGCAGTATTTT.

This clone came up a few times. The chain uses TRBV7-9 and TRBJ1-2; D remains ambiguous. V was shortened by 4 bases and J by 7 bases, with 13 bases between the two germline ends. CDR1 and CDR2 from the germline V gene are SEHNR and FQNEAQ (reference sequence). CDR3 length equals 13 residues. The CDR3 DNA reads as TGTGCCAGCAGCTCCGGTAACACCCGTGGCTACACCTTC. This codes for CASSSGNTRGYTF.

This clone was found once. This chain joins TRBV7-6 and TRBJ2-2; the D gene is possibly TRBD1 (7 bases). V was shortened by 7 bases and J by 3 bases, with 9 bases between the two germline ends. CDR1 and CDR2 (germline): SGHVS, FNYEAQ. This CDR3 has 13 residues. Here the CDR3 DNA reads TGTGCCAGCACCAGGGGGGACACCGGGGAGCTGTTTTTT. Protein sequence: CASTRGDTGELFF.

V and J are TRBV29-1 and TRBJ2-5, with D unclear. Trimming left V 8 bases short and J 5 bases short, with 9 bases between. The CDR3 is 10 amino acids. Germline CDR1 is SQVTM and CDR2 is ANQGSEA. The CDR3 reads CSYLRETQYF. CDR3 DNA sequence: TGCAGCTACCTCAGGGAGACCCAGTACTTC.

The rearrangement joins TRBV7-8 to TRBJ2-5; unclear D gene. V was shortened by 4 bases and J by 4 bases, with 7 bases between the two germline ends. The CDR3 has 12 residues. Germline V gene lookup returns CDR1 SGHVS and CDR2 FQNEAQ. CDR3 sequence reads: CASSSPRETQYF. Written as DNA, the CDR3 is TGTGCCAGCAGCTCCCCCCGAGAGACCCAGTACTTC.

This chain uses TRBV5-1 with TRBJ1-1; tentative D call: TRBD1 (5 bases). CDR3 length equals 17 residues. V dropped 4 bases and J dropped 2 bases, with 21 bases sitting between them. The germline gives CDR1 SGHRS, CDR2 YFSETQ. The CDR3 protein is CASSREAPGVGNTEAFF. DNA of the CDR3: TGCGCCAGCAGCAGGGAGGCCCCGGGGGTTGGTAACACTGAAGCTTTCTTT. The entire variable domain, with the rest obtained from reference TRBV5-1 and TRBJ1-1, is as follows: KAGVTQTPRYLIKTRGQQVTLSCSPISGHRSVSWYQQTPGQGLQFLFEYFSETQRNKGNFPGRFSGRQFSNSRSEMNVSTLELGDSALYLCASSREAPGVGNTEAFFGQGTRLTVV.

This sequence joins TRBV28 and TRBJ2-2; D remains unclear. CDR3 length equals 15 residues. Germline V gene sequence: CDR1 MDHEN, CDR2 SYDVKM. V was clipped by 3 bases and J by 5 bases, with 13 bases between them. CDR3 nucleotides: TGTGCCAGCAGTTTTTTATCTGAAAGAACCGGGGAGCTGTTTTTT. Protein: CASSFLSERTGELFF.

The CDR3 here is CASSSDRVGLTNYGYTF. The CDR3 DNA sequence: TGTGCCAGCAGCTCGGACAGGGTAGGGCTTACTAACTATGGCTACACCTTC. The chain carries TRBV7-2 and TRBJ1-2, with 8 bases that match TRBD1. The CDR3 loop spans 17 amino acids. The V and J ends lost 4 bases and 0 bases, in that order; junction bases with no gene match: 10. Germline CDR1 SGHTA, CDR2 FQGNSA.

The CDR3 is CASSPGGIEETQYF. CDR3 DNA: TGTGCCAGCTCACCAGGAGGGATAGAAGAGACCCAGTACTTC. V and J are TRBV18 and TRBJ2-5, with D maybe TRBD2 (6 bases). Germline V CDR1 and CDR2: KGHSH, LQKENI. There are 14 residues in the CDR3. Trimming took off 2 bases at V and 3 bases at J, with 10 bases between the two ends.

The chain joins TRBV7-2 to TRBJ2-5; a possible D gene is TRBD2 (5 bases). Between the trimmed V and J ends, which lost 5 bases and 2 bases, there was a span of 12 bases. Germline assignment: CDR1 SGHTA and CDR2 FQGNSA. This CDR3 region has 14 residues. Written as DNA, the CDR3 is TGTGCCAGCAGCCCCGCCGAGGGACAAGAGACCCAGTACTTC. This translates into CASSPAEGQETQYF.

The J gene is TRBJ2-5, the V gene TRBV7-2; unclear D gene. The germline CDR1 and CDR2 sequences are SGHTA and FQGNSA. Trimming left V 5 bases short and J 4 bases short, with 11 bases between. This CDR3 spans 13 amino acids. This CDR3 reads CASSRRWGETQYF. CDR3 DNA sequence: TGTGCCAGCAGCAGGCGGTGGGGAGAGACCCAGTACTTC.

This chain uses TRBV6-1 with TRBJ1-2, with D tentatively TRBD1 (6 bases). The CDR3 is made up of 16 amino acids. V gave up 4 bases and J gave up 4 bases, with 19 bases separating them. Looked up from germline, CDR1 is MNHNS and CDR2 is SASEGT. The CDR3 coding sequence is TGTGCCAGCAGTGCTTCCTTATCACAGGGTTCCTATGGCTACACCTTC. Amino acid sequence: CASSASLSQGSYGYTF.

CDR3 region: CASSLQGAAGANVLTF. The CDR3 DNA follows: TGTGCCAGCAGTTTGCAGGGGGCAGCTGGGGCCAACGTCCTGACTTTC. J is TRBJ2-6 and V is TRBV27; 8 bases are shared with TRBD1. The CDR3 totals 16 residues. Trimming removed 3 bases from V and 2 bases from J; junction bases left unmatched: 3. The germline V gene encodes CDR1 MNHEY and CDR2 SMNVEV (reference sequence).

This clone is medium-sized. The CDR3 nucleotides are TGTGCCAGTAGTATAGGTGCAGGGGGTTTCGGCTATGGCTACACCTTC. Its protein product is CASSIGAGGFGYGYTF. The chain employs TRBV19 and TRBJ1-2, with 7 nucleotides matching TRBD1. The CDR3 spans 16 residues. CDR1 is LNHDA and CDR2 is SQIVND in the germline V gene (reference sequence). V was pared by 1 base and J by 4 bases, with 9 bases of the junction left unmatched.

The CDR3 region has the DNA TGTGCCAGCTTGATTAGCGGGGGGGCCGGCACCGGGGAGCTGTTTTTT. It is translated as CASLISGGAGTGELFF. The chain carries TRBV6-6 and TRBJ2-2, with TRBD2 matching 11 bases. The junction had 9 bases not matched to a gene; V was cut back by 8 bases and J by 4 bases. There are 16 residues in the CDR3. Germline V CDR1 and CDR2: MNHNY, SVGAGI (reference sequence).

This chain links TRBV19 with TRBJ1-3; D call uncertain. Germline assignment: CDR1 LNHDA and CDR2 SQIVND (reference sequence). V was shortened by 6 bases and J by 0 bases, with 12 bases between the two germline ends. The CDR3 loop spans 15 amino acids. CDR3 residues: CASRAKGFSGNTIYF. In DNA, the CDR3 is TGTGCCAGTAGGGCAAAGGGCTTCTCTGGAAACACCATATATTTT.

The chain employs TRBV7-9 and TRBJ2-6; maybe TRBD1 (5 bases). V was clipped by 4 bases and J by 4 bases, with 11 bases between them. In germline, CDR1 is SEHNR, CDR2 FQNEAQ (reference sequence). The CDR3 extends over 15 amino acids. The CDR3 is CASSWSGSGANVLTF. In DNA form, the CDR3 reads TGTGCCAGCAGCTGGTCAGGGTCGGGGGCCAACGTCCTGACTTTC.

The chain carries TRBV5-1 and TRBJ2-2; 9 nucleotides align to TRBD1. Germline V gene lookup returns CDR1 SGHRS and CDR2 YFSETQ. The CDR3 extends over 15 amino acids. The trim removed 3 bases at V and 4 bases at J, leaving 4 bases unmatched. The CDR3 loop reads CASSWTGAGTGELFF. The CDR3 DNA follows: TGCGCCAGCAGCTGGACAGGGGCTGGCACCGGGGAGCTGTTTTTT.

CDR3 protein: CASSLLTGSYGYTF. CDR3 coding DNA: TGCGCCAGCAGCTTGCTGACAGGGAGCTATGGCTACACCTTC. The chain employs TRBV5-1 and TRBJ1-2; 7 bases line up with TRBD1. CDR1 is SGHRS, CDR2 YFSETQ, per germline. Losses at the gene ends were 1 base for V and 4 bases for J; bases not matched to a gene: 4. CDR3 length: 14 amino acids.

This chain joins TRBV7-8 and TRBJ1-1; tentatively, D is TRBD1 (6 bases). The CDR3 runs 15 residues. V lost 4 bases and J lost 1, with 13 bases in between. Per the germline V gene, CDR1 is SGHVS and CDR2 is FQNEAQ. In DNA, the CDR3 is TGTGCCAGCAGCTCAATCGGGGGCGGGAACACTGAAGCTTTCTTT. Translation: CASSSIGGGNTEAFF.